This TCR beta chain was sequenced for a study of long-term antiretroviral therapy in people with HIV. Of note for this clone: The antigen remains unidentified. The junction does not match germline at one end; this may be a read error.

At the survey level, the v3.0 immunoSEQ assay was run. TCRdb's copy holds only in-frame clones and misses some; the assay was immunoSEQ multiplex PCR. Altogether roughly 7,200 clones are present, around 73% being singletons, with the ten largest covering approximately 31%. Points from the study as a whole: Samples were collected from about 2004 to 2017 under possibly less effective ART regimens. Clonal populations expanded prior to ART predominated within the repertoire at all time points.

The CDR3 covers 14 residues. Germline values: CDR1 SGHTA, CDR2 FQGNSA. Clinicians in the United States treated all participants with HIV. The chain employs TRBV7-2 and TRBJ1-5, with D maybe TRBD1 (5 bases). This specimen consisted of unsorted PBMCs, obtained 0.2 years after starting antiretroviral therapy. This clonotype originated in a man aged 40-49 years with HIV. The CDR3 bases are TGTGCCAGCAGCGTAGCGGGGGGCAATCAGCCCCAGCATTTT. Translating it yields CASSVAGGNQPQHF.